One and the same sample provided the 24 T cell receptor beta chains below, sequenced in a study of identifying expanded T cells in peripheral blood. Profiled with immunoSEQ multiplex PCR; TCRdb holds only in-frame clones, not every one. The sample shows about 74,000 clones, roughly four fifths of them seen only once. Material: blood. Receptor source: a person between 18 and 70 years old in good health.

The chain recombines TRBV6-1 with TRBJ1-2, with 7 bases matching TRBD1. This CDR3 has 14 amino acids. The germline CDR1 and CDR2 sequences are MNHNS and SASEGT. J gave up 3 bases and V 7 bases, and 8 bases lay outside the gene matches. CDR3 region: CASTDQGGDYGYTF. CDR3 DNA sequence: TGTGCCAGCACCGATCAAGGGGGCGACTATGGCTACACCTTC.

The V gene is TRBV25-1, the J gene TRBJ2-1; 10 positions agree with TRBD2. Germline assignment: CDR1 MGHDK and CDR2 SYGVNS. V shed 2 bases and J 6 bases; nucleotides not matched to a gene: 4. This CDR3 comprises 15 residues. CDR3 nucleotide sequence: TGTGCCAGCAGTGAACGGACTAGCGGTCCCAATGAGCAGTTCTTC. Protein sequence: CASSERTSGPNEQFF.

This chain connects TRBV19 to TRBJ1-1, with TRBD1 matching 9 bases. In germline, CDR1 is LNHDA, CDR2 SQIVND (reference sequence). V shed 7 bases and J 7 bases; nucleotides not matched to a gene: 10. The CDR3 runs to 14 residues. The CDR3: CASTVQGASGEAFF. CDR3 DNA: TGTGCCAGTACCGTACAGGGGGCGAGTGGTGAAGCTTTCTTT. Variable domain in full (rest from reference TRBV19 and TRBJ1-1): DGGITQSPKYLFRKEGQNVTLSCEQNLNHDAMYWYRQDPGQGLRLIYYSQIVNDFQKGDIAEGYSVSREKKESFPLTVTSAQKNPTAFYLCASTVQGASGEAFFGQGTRLTVV.

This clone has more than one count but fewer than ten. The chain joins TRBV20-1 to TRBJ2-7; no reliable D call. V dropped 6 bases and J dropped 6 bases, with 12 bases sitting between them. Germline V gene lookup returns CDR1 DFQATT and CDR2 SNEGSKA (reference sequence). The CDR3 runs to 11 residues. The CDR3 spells CSAMGLGEQYF. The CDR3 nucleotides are TGCAGTGCAATGGGGTTGGGCGAGCAGTACTTC.

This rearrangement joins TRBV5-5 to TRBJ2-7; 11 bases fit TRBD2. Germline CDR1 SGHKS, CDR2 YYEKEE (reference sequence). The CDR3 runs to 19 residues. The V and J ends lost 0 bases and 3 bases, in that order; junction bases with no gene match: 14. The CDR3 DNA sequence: TGTGCCAGCAGCTTGGCCCTACTAGCGGGAGAGTACTTAATCTACGAGCAGTACTTC. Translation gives CASSLALLAGEYLIYEQYF.

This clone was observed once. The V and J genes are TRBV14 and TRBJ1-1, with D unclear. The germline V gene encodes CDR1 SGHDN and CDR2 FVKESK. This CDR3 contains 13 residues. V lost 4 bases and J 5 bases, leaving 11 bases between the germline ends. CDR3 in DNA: TGTGCCAGCAGCCCCGAAATGGGGACTGAAGCTTTCTTT. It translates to CASSPEMGTEAFF.

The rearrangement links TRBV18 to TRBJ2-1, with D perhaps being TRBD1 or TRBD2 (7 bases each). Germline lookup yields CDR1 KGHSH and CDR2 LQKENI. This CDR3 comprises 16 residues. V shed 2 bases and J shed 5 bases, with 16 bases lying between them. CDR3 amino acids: CASSPSAGDRNNEQFF. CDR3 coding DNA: TGTGCCAGCTCACCATCGGCGGGGGACAGAAACAATGAGCAGTTCTTC.

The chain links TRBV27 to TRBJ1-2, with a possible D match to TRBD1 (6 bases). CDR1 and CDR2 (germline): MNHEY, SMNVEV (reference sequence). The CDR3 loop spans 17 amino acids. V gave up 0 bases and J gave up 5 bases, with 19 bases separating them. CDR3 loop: CASSLSQGNSPQYGYTF. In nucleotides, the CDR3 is TGTGCCAGCAGTTTATCGCAGGGGAACTCGCCCCAATATGGCTACACCTTC.

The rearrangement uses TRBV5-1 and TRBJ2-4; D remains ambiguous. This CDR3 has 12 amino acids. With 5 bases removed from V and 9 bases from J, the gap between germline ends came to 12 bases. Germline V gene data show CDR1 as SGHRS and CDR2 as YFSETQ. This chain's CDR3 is CASSLDGGIQYF. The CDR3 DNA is TGCGCCAGCAGTTTAGACGGCGGCATTCAGTACTTC. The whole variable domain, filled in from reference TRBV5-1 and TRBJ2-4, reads KAGVTQTPRYLIKTRGQQVTLSCSPISGHRSVSWYQQTPGQGLQFLFEYFSETQRNKGNFPGRFSGRQFSNSRSEMNVSTLELGDSALYLCASSLDGGIQYFGAGTRLSVL.

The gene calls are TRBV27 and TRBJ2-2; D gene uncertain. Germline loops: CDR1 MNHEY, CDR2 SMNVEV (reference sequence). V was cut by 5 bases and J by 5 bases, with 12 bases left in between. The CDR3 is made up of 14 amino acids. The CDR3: CASSPPSFTGELFF. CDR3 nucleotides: TGTGCCAGCAGTCCCCCGTCGTTTACCGGGGAGCTGTTTTTT.

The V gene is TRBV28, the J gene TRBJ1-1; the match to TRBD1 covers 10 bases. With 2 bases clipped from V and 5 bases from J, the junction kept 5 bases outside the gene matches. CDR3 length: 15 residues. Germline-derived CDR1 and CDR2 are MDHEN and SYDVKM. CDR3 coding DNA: TGTGCCAGCAGTTTAAGCGGGACAGGGGTTACTGAAGCTTTCTTT. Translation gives CASSLSGTGVTEAFF.

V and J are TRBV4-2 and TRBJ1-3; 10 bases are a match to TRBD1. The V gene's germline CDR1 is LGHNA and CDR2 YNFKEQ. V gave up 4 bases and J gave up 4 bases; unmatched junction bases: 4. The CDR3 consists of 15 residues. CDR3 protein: CASSPRQGAGNTIYF. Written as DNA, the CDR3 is TGTGCCAGCAGCCCTCGACAGGGGGCCGGAAACACCATATATTTT.

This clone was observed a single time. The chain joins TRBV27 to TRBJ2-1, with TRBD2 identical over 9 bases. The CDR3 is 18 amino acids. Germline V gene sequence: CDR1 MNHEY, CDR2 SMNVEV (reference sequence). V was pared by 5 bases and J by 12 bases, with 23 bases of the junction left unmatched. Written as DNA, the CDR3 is TGTGCCAGCAGTCGTACCGGGACTAGCTTCCTATCGGGGGGTGGGCAGTTCTTC. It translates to CASSRTGTSFLSGGGQFF.

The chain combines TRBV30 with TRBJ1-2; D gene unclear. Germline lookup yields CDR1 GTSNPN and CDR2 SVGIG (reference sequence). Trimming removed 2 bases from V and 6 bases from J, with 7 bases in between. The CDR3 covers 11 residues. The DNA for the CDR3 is TGTGCCTGGAGTCCCATGGATGGCTACACCTTC. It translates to CAWSPMDGYTF.

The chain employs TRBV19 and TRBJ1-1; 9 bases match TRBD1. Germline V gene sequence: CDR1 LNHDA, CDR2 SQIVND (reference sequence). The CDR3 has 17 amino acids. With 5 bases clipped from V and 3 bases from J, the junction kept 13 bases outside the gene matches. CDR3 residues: CASSLRTGDGSDTEAFF. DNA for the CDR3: TGTGCCAGTAGTCTACGGACAGGGGACGGTAGTGACACTGAAGCTTTCTTT.

This CDR3 reads CASSPGTIGGELFF. The CDR3 DNA reads as TGCGCCAGCAGCCCAGGGACCATCGGTGGGGAGCTGTTTTTT. V gene TRBV5-1 combines with J gene TRBJ2-2; perhaps D is TRBD1 or TRBD2 (5 bases each). Deletions cut 4 bases from V and 8 bases from J, with 15 bases between. The CDR3 sequence is 14 residues long. Germline V lookup: CDR1 SGHRS, CDR2 YFSETQ.

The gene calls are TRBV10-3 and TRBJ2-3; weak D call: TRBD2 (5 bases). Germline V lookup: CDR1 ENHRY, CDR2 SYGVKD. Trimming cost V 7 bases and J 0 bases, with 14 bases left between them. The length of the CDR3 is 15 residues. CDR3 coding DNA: TGTGCCATCAAGGAGGCGGCAGCTAGCACAGATACGCAGTATTTT. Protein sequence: CAIKEAAASTDTQYF.

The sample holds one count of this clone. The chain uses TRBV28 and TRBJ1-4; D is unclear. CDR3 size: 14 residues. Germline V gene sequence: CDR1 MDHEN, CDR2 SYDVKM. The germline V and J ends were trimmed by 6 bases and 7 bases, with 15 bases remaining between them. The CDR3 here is CASSRAQVGEKLFF. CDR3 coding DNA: TGTGCCAGCAGCCGGGCCCAGGTTGGTGAAAAACTGTTTTTT.

The CDR3 is CASSPRGAGPLQETQYF. CDR3 nucleotide sequence: TGTGCCAGCAGCCCCCGGGGAGCGGGGCCCCTCCAAGAGACCCAGTACTTC. V gene TRBV14 combines with J gene TRBJ2-5; 7 bases map to TRBD2. Germline values: CDR1 SGHDN, CDR2 FVKESK. CDR3 length: 17 residues. The J segment lost 1 base and the V segment lost 4 bases, leaving 12 bases of the junction unmatched.

CDR3 amino acids: CASSPRQVLSYEQYF. The DNA of the CDR3 is TGCGCCAGCAGCCCTCGACAGGTGCTCTCCTACGAGCAGTACTTC. This sequence joins TRBV5-1 and TRBJ2-7; possibly TRBD1 for D (6 bases). This CDR3 has 15 residues. Trimming took 4 bases from V and 0 from J, leaving 14 bases between them. Germline V lookup: CDR1 SGHRS, CDR2 YFSETQ. The full variable domain, completed using reference TRBV5-1 and TRBJ2-7, is KAGVTQTPRYLIKTRGQQVTLSCSPISGHRSVSWYQQTPGQGLQFLFEYFSETQRNKGNFPGRFSGRQFSNSRSEMNVSTLELGDSALYLCASSPRQVLSYEQYFGPGTRLTVT.

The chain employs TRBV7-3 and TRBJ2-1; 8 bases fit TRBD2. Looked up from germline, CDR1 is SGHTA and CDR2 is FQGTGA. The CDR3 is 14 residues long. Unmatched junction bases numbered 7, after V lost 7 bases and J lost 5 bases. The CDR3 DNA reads TGTGCCAGCAATGCCGGGACTAGTAACAATGAGCAGTTCTTC. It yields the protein CASNAGTSNNEQFF.

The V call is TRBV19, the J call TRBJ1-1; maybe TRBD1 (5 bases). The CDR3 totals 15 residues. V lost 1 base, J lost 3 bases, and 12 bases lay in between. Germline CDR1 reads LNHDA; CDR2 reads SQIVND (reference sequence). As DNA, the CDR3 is TGTGCCAGTAGTATAGGTCCCAGGGAGGACACTGAAGCTTTCTTT. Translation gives CASSIGPREDTEAFF.

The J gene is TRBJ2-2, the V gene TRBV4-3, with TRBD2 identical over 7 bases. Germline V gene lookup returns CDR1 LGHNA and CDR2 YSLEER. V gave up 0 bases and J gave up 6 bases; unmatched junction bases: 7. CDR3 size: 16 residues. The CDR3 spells CASSQDGSGKAGELFF. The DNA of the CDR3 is TGCGCCAGCAGCCAAGACGGCAGCGGGAAGGCCGGGGAGCTGTTTTTT.

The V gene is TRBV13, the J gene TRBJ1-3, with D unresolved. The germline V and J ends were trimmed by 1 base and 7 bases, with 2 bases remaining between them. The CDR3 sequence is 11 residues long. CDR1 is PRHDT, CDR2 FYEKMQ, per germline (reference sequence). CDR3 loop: CASSLVNTIYF. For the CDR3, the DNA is TGTGCCAGCAGCTTAGTTAACACCATATATTTT.